This TCR beta chain comes out of a study of shared clonotypes between healthy human individuals. The CDR3 spans 13 residues. The V gene lost 4 bases and the J gene lost 0 bases, with 8 bases spanning the gap. The V gene's germline CDR1 is SGHRS and CDR2 YFSETQ. Original handling: ImmunoSEQ output lacked quality scores and full-length reads, limiting matched filtering. The method was immunoSEQ multiplex PCR; TCRdb's version includes in-frame clones alone and lacks a portion of them. V, J and clone size are taken as reported in that table, and D and trimming were inferred from the DNA itself. The data hold around 480,000 clones, with roughly 79% observed a single time.

This sequence joins TRBV5-1 and TRBJ2-7; a possible D gene is TRBD1 (6 bases). The material sequenced was PBMCs. The sequence was collected from a woman in her 40s in good health. Some clones in this sample may be carry-over from other donors' samples. The CDR3 DNA is TGCGCCAGCAGCGACAGGATCTCCTACGAGCAGTACTTC. Amino acid sequence: CASSDRISYEQYF. The full variable domain, completed using reference TRBV5-1 and TRBJ2-7, is KAGVTQTPRYLIKTRGQQVTLSCSPISGHRSVSWYQQTPGQGLQFLFEYFSETQRNKGNFPGRFSGRQFSNSRSEMNVSTLELGDSALYLCASSDRISYEQYFGPGTRLTVT.